Presented here are 17 T cell receptor beta chains from one specimen sequenced in a study of CD8 T cells in ankylosing spondylitis. TCRdb redid the calling of the 5' RACE reads with MiXCR, one entry per CDR3 protein. The data contain hundreds of thousands of distinct CDR3 sequences, around a quarter of them singletons. Sequences were obtained from blood, either unsorted or a sorted T cell fraction (not recorded which). All receptors derive from a male donor with ankylosing spondylitis or in good health (not recorded which).

This clonotype was recorded many times. V is TRBV20-1 and J is TRBJ2-1; TRBD2 matches 9 bases. Per the germline V gene, CDR1 is DFQATT and CDR2 is SNEGSKA (reference sequence). CDR3 size: 14 residues. V was clipped by 6 bases and J by 7 bases; unmatched bases: 10. CDR3 bases: TGCAGTGCCCCTTTCGCTAGCGGGACAAATGAGCAGTTCTTC. Its protein product is CSAPFASGTNEQFF.

This clonotype was recorded many times. V and J are TRBV20-1 and TRBJ1-6; the match to TRBD1 covers 8 bases. CDR1 is DFQATT and CDR2 is SNEGSKA in the germline V gene (reference sequence). Germline trimming cut 1 base from V and 7 bases from J; bases unmatched to any gene: 3. The CDR3 has 14 amino acids. The CDR3 DNA is TGCAGTGCTAGAGGGACAGGGATAAATTCACCCCTCCACTTT. Protein product: CSARGTGINSPLHF.

This clonotype was seen at least ten times. The rearrangement joins TRBV5-1 to TRBJ1-1; no clear D. CDR1 is SGHRS and CDR2 is YFSETQ in the germline V gene. The V end lost 0 bases, the J end lost 4 bases, and 7 bases lay between the germline ends. The CDR3 is made up of 13 amino acids. In DNA form, the CDR3 reads TGCGCCAGCAGCTTGGAACAGTTCACTGAAGCTTTCTTT. It translates to CASSLEQFTEAFF.

This clonotype was seen many times. The CDR3 region has the DNA TGTGCCAGCAGCCCAAAGAGGACAGGGATCGAGGGGGCCAACGTCCTGACTTTC. Protein sequence: CASSPKRTGIEGANVLTF. The rearrangement uses TRBV7-3 and TRBJ2-6, with 8 bases that match TRBD1. V shed 5 bases and J 4 bases; nucleotides not matched to a gene: 13. Looked up from germline, CDR1 is SGHTA and CDR2 is FQGTGA. The CDR3 has 18 amino acids.

This clonotype was recorded a few times. This rearrangement joins TRBV6-5 to TRBJ1-1; D gene ambiguous. The V gene lost 6 bases and the J gene lost 5 bases, with 10 bases spanning the gap. The CDR3 length is 12 residues. The germline V gene has CDR1 MNHEY and CDR2 SVGAGI. The CDR3 DNA follows: TGTGCCAGCAGACGTTACGGGACTGAAGCTTTCTTT. It translates to CASRRYGTEAFF.

Many counts were recorded for this clonotype. J is TRBJ1-2 and V is TRBV5-1, with D possibly matching TRBD1 (5 bases). V was cut by 1 base and J by 2 bases, with 15 bases left in between. Germline CDR1 is SGHRS and CDR2 is YFSETQ. There are 16 residues in the CDR3. The CDR3 protein is CASSLPTDRRNYGYTF. In nucleotides, the CDR3 is TGCGCCAGCAGCTTGCCGACAGACCGTCGAAACTATGGCTACACCTTC. Complete variable domain (other parts from reference TRBV5-1 and TRBJ1-2): KAGVTQTPRYLIKTRGQQVTLSCSPISGHRSVSWYQQTPGQGLQFLFEYFSETQRNKGNFPGRFSGRQFSNSRSEMNVSTLELGDSALYLCASSLPTDRRNYGYTFGSGTRLTVV.

This clonotype was counted many times. The rearrangement uses TRBV5-1 and TRBJ2-5; 11 bases fit TRBD1. This CDR3 is built from 15 residues. J lost 4 bases, V lost 4 bases, and 6 bases had no gene match. Germline V gene lookup returns CDR1 SGHRS and CDR2 YFSETQ. CDR3 protein: CASSPGQGARETQYF. DNA for the CDR3: TGCGCCAGCAGCCCAGGACAGGGGGCGAGAGAGACCCAGTACTTC.

This clonotype came up many times. V usage is TRBV25-1 and J usage is TRBJ2-7; no clear D gene. Germline loops: CDR1 MGHDK, CDR2 SYGVNS. Trimming removed 4 bases from V and 0 bases from J, with 7 bases in between. The CDR3 spans 13 residues. Here the CDR3 DNA reads TGTGCCAGCAGTGTCCAGAGCTCCTACGAGCAGTACTTC. Translating gives CASSVQSSYEQYF.

This rearrangement joins TRBV29-1 to TRBJ2-5; D may correspond to TRBD1 or TRBD2 (5 bases each). This CDR3 is 13 amino acids long. V lost 1 base and J 8 bases, leaving 14 bases between the germline ends. The germline V gene encodes CDR1 SQVTM and CDR2 ANQGSEA. CDR3 in DNA: TGCAGCGTTGAAGGGGGCCCGTCGGGAACCCAGTACTTC. Amino acid sequence: CSVEGGPSGTQYF.

This clonotype has ten or more counts. This chain connects TRBV12-3 or TRBV12-4 to TRBJ1-1, with D hard to call. The CDR3 spans 15 residues. The V end was cut by 2 bases, the J end by 6 bases, with 16 bases between. CDR3 sequence (DNA): TGTGCCAGCAGTTTAATCCAGCTAGGGAGGGCTGAAGCTTTCTTT. Translating gives CASSLIQLGRAEAFF.

This clonotype occurred a few times. The chain is built from TRBV7-3 and TRBJ1-1; D remains ambiguous. Looked up from germline, CDR1 is SGHTA and CDR2 is FQGTGA. There are 14 residues in the CDR3. V lost 3 bases and J lost 4, with 12 bases in between. DNA of the CDR3: TGTGCCAGCAGCTTGGGCCCCACGGCCACTGAAGCTTTCTTT. Translated: CASSLGPTATEAFF.

This clonotype was seen many times. The gene calls are TRBV20-1 and TRBJ1-2, with D unresolved. Germline V lookup: CDR1 DFQATT, CDR2 SNEGSKA (reference sequence). The CDR3 contains 11 residues. Trimming removed 6 bases from V and 2 bases from J, with 7 bases in between. The CDR3 region is CSAPDNYGYTF. In nucleotides, the CDR3 is TGCAGTGCCCCGGACAACTATGGCTACACCTTC.

The chain joins TRBV4-1 to TRBJ2-1, with 9 bases matching TRBD1. The V gene's germline CDR1 is MGHRA and CDR2 YSYEKL. This CDR3 has 15 amino acids. V shed 4 bases, J shed 6 bases, and the junction held 7 bases outside the gene matches. CDR3 coding DNA: TGCGCCAGCAGCCGGCGGGACAGGGAAGTCAATGAGCAGTTCTTC. This gives the protein CASSRRDREVNEQFF.

This clonotype was seen many times. The chain has TRBV7-3 and TRBJ2-2; D could derive from TRBD1 or TRBD2 (5 bases each). The germline V gene encodes CDR1 SGHTA and CDR2 FQGTGA. V shed 0 bases and J shed 6 bases, with 14 bases lying between them. This CDR3 has 16 residues. The CDR3 coding sequence is TGTGCCAGCAGCTTAACATGGACGGGGCAGGCCGGGGAGCTGTTTTTT. This gives the protein CASSLTWTGQAGELFF.

This clonotype has only a few counts. CDR3 in DNA: TGTGCCACCAGCAGAGATCATGGGGGAAGCGAGCAGTACTTC. This translates into CATSRDHGGSEQYF. The genes are TRBV15 and TRBJ2-7; D tentatively reads TRBD1 or TRBD2 (5 bases each). Per germline, CDR1 LNHNV and CDR2 YYDKDF (reference sequence). This CDR3 region has 14 residues. Trimming removed 0 bases at V and 6 bases at J, with 12 bases between.

This clonotype was seen a handful of times. V and J are TRBV12-3 or TRBV12-4 and TRBJ2-1, with TRBD1 as a possible D gene (7 bases). The CDR3 is 15 amino acids. V was shortened by 2 bases and J by 0 bases, with 8 bases between the two germline ends. For the CDR3, the DNA is TGTGCCAGCAGTTTACAGGGGGGCTCCTACAATGAGCAGTTCTTC. It yields the protein CASSLQGGSYNEQFF.

DNA of the CDR3: TGCGCCAGCAGCCTCGGACCTACAGGGACCGAGACCCAGTACTTC. Amino acid sequence: CASSLGPTGTETQYF. The J gene is TRBJ2-5, the V gene TRBV4-1; possibly TRBD1 for D (6 bases). CDR1 and CDR2 (germline): MGHRA, YSYEKL. The CDR3 has 15 amino acids. Trimming removed 4 bases from V and 5 bases from J, with 17 bases in between.